A selection of T cell receptor beta chains follows, all from one sample in a study of CD4 T cells in relation to SARS-CoV-2 and coronaviruses. Repertoires were generated with immunoSEQ multiplex PCR, while TCRdb's copy carries only in-frame clones and drops some. Of roughly 25,000 clones listed, around 79% are singletons. These receptors' antigens are unknown. The sample taken for sequencing was CD4+ T cells from PBMCs, cultured in vitro. These receptors were collected from a human donor in good health. CDR3s include the opening cysteine and the closing phenylalanine or tryptophan. The D gene is left open where the match is weak. For some rows the clone size is stated as once, few or many, or as a class when expanded; others skip it.

d_gene,j_gene,v_gene,abundance,CDR3aa,CDR3nt
.,TRBJ2-2,TRBV24-1,.,CATSDFQGLDTGELFF,TGTGCCACCAGTGATTTTCAGGGATTGGACACCGGGGAGCTGTTTTTT
.,TRBJ2-6,TRBV5-5,.,CASSLVLYRSSGANVLTF,TGTGCCAGCAGCTTGGTTTTGTACCGTAGCTCTGGGGCCAACGTCCTGACTTTC
.,TRBJ2-2,TRBV10-3,.,CAIAGGPNTGELFF,TGTGCCATCGCAGGCGGGCCGAACACCGGGGAGCTGTTTTTT
TRBD1,TRBJ2-1,TRBV5-1,.,CASSLGQVSYNEQFF,TGCGCCAGCAGCCTGGGACAGGTCTCCTACAATGAGCAGTTCTTC
.,TRBJ1-1,TRBV6-5,.,CASNKPTGWNTEAFF,TGTGCCAGCAATAAACCGACAGGATGGAACACTGAAGCTTTCTTT
.,TRBJ2-3,TRBV7-7,.,CASSEQGVTDTQYF,TGTGCCAGCAGCGAACAGGGTGTAACCGATACGCAGTATTTT
.,TRBJ1-1,TRBV5-8,.,CASSAYRGWVTEAFF,TGTGCCAGCAGCGCTTACCGAGGGTGGGTCACTGAAGCTTTCTTT
TRBD1,TRBJ1-4,TRBV28,once,CATSLSGQGVGKLFF,TGTGCCACCTCCCTAAGCGGGCAGGGGGTCGGAAAACTGTTTTTT
TRBD1,TRBJ2-3,TRBV5-1,few,CASSLGRQGLDTQYF,TGCGCCAGCAGCTTGGGGCGACAGGGATTAGATACGCAGTATTTT
.,TRBJ1-2,TRBV19,few,CASRIGGLGYTF,TGTGCCAGTAGGATAGGGGGTCTTGGCTACACCTTC
TRBD2,TRBJ2-2,TRBV7-2,.,CASSRGGSTAGELFF,TGTGCCAGCAGCCGTGGCGGGAGTACCGCCGGGGAGCTGTTTTTT
TRBD2,TRBJ2-7,TRBV29-1,.,CSVPSGLEQYF,TGCAGCGTTCCTAGCGGTTTGGAGCAGTACTTC
.,TRBJ1-2,TRBV3-1/TRBV3-2,.,CASSQGDPRNYGYTF,TGTGCCAGCAGCCAAGGTGACCCACGTAACTATGGCTACACCTTC
.,TRBJ2-5,TRBV19,.,CASTQGLQIGTQYF,TGTGCCAGTACTCAGGGTTTACAGATAGGGACCCAGTACTTC
.,TRBJ2-2,TRBV7-7,.,CASSLGGVNTGELFF,TGTGCCAGCAGCTTGGGCGGGGTAAACACCGGGGAGCTGTTTTTT
TRBD2,TRBJ2-1,TRBV9,.,CASSVGAGLADNEQFF,TGTGCCAGCAGCGTAGGTGCGGGACTAGCGGACAATGAGCAGTTCTTC
TRBD1,TRBJ2-3,TRBV15,few,CATSLQGSTDTQYF,TGTGCCACCAGCCTACAGGGGAGCACAGATACGCAGTATTTT
.,TRBJ2-4,TRBV3-1/TRBV3-2,.,CASSQDRVQNIQYF,TGTGCCAGCAGCCAAGACAGGGTCCAAAACATTCAGTACTTC
.,TRBJ1-2,TRBV5-1,.,CASSLGAPGYGYTF,TGCGCCAGCAGCTTGGGGGCCCCCGGGTATGGCTACACCTTC
TRBD1,TRBJ2-7,TRBV5-1,.,CASSGTGGSLEQYF,TGCGCCAGCAGCGGGACAGGGGGGTCTCTCGAGCAGTACTTC
TRBD1,TRBJ2-2,TRBV10-1,few,CATGGQGIVGELFF,TGCGCCACAGGGGGACAGGGCATTGTCGGGGAGCTGTTTTTT
.,TRBJ2-7,TRBV30,few,CAWRGSGHEQYF,TGTGCCTGGAGGGGCAGCGGTCACGAGCAGTACTTC
.,TRBJ1-6,TRBV30,.,CAWSGGRENSPLHF,TGTGCCTGGAGTGGAGGTCGGGAAAATTCACCCCTCCACTTT
.,TRBJ1-4,TRBV2,.,CASSRRTATNEKLFF,TGTGCCAGCAGTAGGCGGACCGCAACTAATGAAAAACTGTTTTTT
.,TRBJ2-1,TRBV5-1,.,CASRKTEYNEQFF,TGCGCCAGCAGAAAGACAGAATACAATGAGCAGTTCTTC
.,TRBJ1-1,TRBV9,.,CASSVGWNTEAFF,TGTGCCAGCAGCGTAGGCTGGAACACTGAAGCTTTCTTT
TRBD2,TRBJ2-7,TRBV9,.,CASSVGGTSANEQYF,TGTGCCAGCAGCGTAGGGGGGACTAGCGCCAACGAGCAGTACTTC
TRBD1,TRBJ1-1,TRBV19,.,CASSIGRGGQPNTEAFF,TGTGCCAGTAGTATAGGAAGGGGGGGACAGCCGAACACTGAAGCTTTCTTT
.,TRBJ1-4,TRBV30,.,CAWRGTAGDEKLFF,TGTGCCTGGAGGGGGACGGCGGGGGATGAAAAACTGTTTTTT
.,TRBJ1-1,TRBV19,few,CASSTPTGLNTEAFF,TGTGCCAGTAGTACACCCACTGGGCTGAACACTGAAGCTTTCTTT